Given below is one TCR beta chain in context. The antigen it recognizes is unknown. Base qualities are not provided; no much larger clone lies one nucleotide away. The time point label here, explained by the study, means: about 28 days (+/-7) after the second vaccine dose. AZD1222 recipients given second doses at about 4 weeks or at about 12 weeks were pooled, since spike-specific TCR depth and breadth were not found to differ between the two schedules. Vaccinee samples came from UK trials COV001 and COV002, including a single-blind randomized controlled phase 2/3 trial of AZD1222 (ChAdOx1 nCoV-19) in healthy adults. For TCRbeta chain sequencing, PBMC samples from trial participants were taken at day 0 and at day 28 after the second dose. This entry comes from a study of T cell responses to AZD1222 COVID-19 vaccine (dated by TCRdb to about 2021). At the level of the whole study: TCR sequencing covered over 230 trial participants: 200 to 220 given two doses of AZD1222 and about 26 given two doses of MenACWY control vaccine. Trial participants were enrolled by age into subgroups of 18-55, 56-69 and 70-plus years, and 148, 28 and 57 TCR-sequenced participants, respectively, were included in these subgroups. The study at large found these results: Conclusions about previously exposed vaccinees are limited because only six or seven AZD1222 recipients were SARS-CoV-2 seropositive at baseline. Because no day 14 peak-response samples were available, repertoires were characterized only after the peak T cell response. Most participants were white British and females outnumbered males, and the authors suggested that clonal diversity may have been underestimated. Reportedly, almost half of the unique spike-specific TCRs recognized epitopes lying outside the regions that are mutated in the B.1.351 and B.1.1.7 variants. The 56-69-year group was small, and its depth increase did not reach significance, likely because of low power. After two AZD1222 doses, both the breadth and the depth of spike-specific TCRs were significantly higher than at day 0 and than in MenACWY recipients. CD4 TCRs associated with the vaccine covered the entire spike protein, and the dominant responses were in regions 160-218 and 743-854.

The CDR3 regions of human TCRbeta chains were subjected to immunosequencing. The authors processed their data as follows. TCRs in the repertoires were compared against a reference library of SARS-CoV-2-specific TCRs that had been generated with the MIRA antigen-specificity platform. Breadth was defined as the fraction of unique TCRs that were SARS-CoV-2-associated, and depth was defined as the fraction of total T cells that were SARS-CoV-2-associated. Using the MIRA data, each spike-specific TCR was mapped to the spike region that the TCR reacts to and placed in a CD4 or CD8 class. Log10-transformed breadth and depth values were compared by one-way ANOVA with Sidak's multiple comparisons tests. TCRdb limited this immuneACCESS table to in-frame rearrangements with V and J called. A share of clones is missing; checked studies link under half to unresolved V genes, and the rest is unexplained. V, J and clone size were drawn from that table, and D and trimming were deduced from the DNA. Recorded for this sample are approximately 140,000 clones; more than 85% of them occurred a single time. The ten largest clonotypes hold 4% of the sample.

From the cysteine up to the phenylalanine, the CDR3 has a length of 17 residues. Only CDR3 DNA is held: 51 bases, read in frame from base 1. Deletion took 5 bases off V and 10 bases off J, with a span of 28 bases between the germline ends. Via the germline V gene, CDR1 is SGHTA and CDR2 FQGNSA. This receptor was identified in an adult who received the AZD1222 COVID-19 vaccine. Sequencing used peripheral blood, obtained 28 days after the second AZD1222 dose. The rearrangement joined TRBV7-2 to TRBJ2-3; the D element might be TRBD1 or TRBD2, as each aligns at 6 bases. The DNA sequence is TGTGCCAGCAGCCCCAGTGGGGGGCCCGCGCGGGCGAGGGCGCAGTATTTT. Its translation is CASSPSGGPARARAQYF.